The sequence of this T cell receptor (beta chain) was determined in a study of T cell repertoires in cytomegalovirus infection. Study overall: Indications of both CMV infection and matching HLA type were provided by public TCR beta signatures. Whole-study findings and limits: HLA-C-restricted, CMV-specific TCR beta clonotypes were dominant ex vivo. Pooled public TCR beta family frequency picked out CMV carriers with the relevant HLA.

In TCRdb, the reads were re-called with MiXCR into one record per CDR3 protein. This sample carries hundreds of thousands of distinct CDR3 sequences, 35% to 45% of them seen once, and the ten largest clones take more than 2.5%. This CDR3 has 15 amino acids. Between the trimmed V and J ends, which lost 7 bases and 4 bases, there was a span of 21 bases. Germline V gene sequence: CDR1 DFQATT, CDR2 SNEGSKA (reference sequence). This clonotype was seen more than once but under ten times. The antigen remains unidentified. The TCR originated in a human donor in good health (CMV status not recorded). Some clones in this sample may be carry-over from other donors' samples. V gene TRBV20-1 combines with J gene TRBJ2-3; either TRBD1 or TRBD2 may supply D (6 bases each). Sequenced: PBMCs. This CDR3 is CSGSSYSGAADTQYF. The CDR3 nucleotides read TGCAGTGGCTCTAGCTATTCGGGGGCAGCAGATACGCAGTATTTT.